Sequencing of this T cell receptor (beta chain) was carried out in a study of T cell changes during pregnancy in multiple sclerosis. This table comes from immunoSEQ multiplex PCR, and its TCRdb copy is limited to in-frame clones, with some not included. The sample yields tens of thousands of clones, just over 90% seen once. Unmatched junction bases numbered 10, after V lost 4 bases and J lost 1 base. In germline, CDR1 is SGHDT, CDR2 YYEEEE. There are 17 residues in the CDR3. The sequence derives from a female donor with multiple sclerosis, enrolled in a pregnancy study. Sequenced material: peripheral blood, taken in the third trimester of pregnancy. V is TRBV5-6 and J is TRBJ2-3; 9 bases match TRBD2. The CDR3 nucleotides read TGTGCCAGCAGCCCATGGACTAGCGAGGTGGGCACAGATACGCAGTATTTT. Its protein product is CASSPWTSEVGTDTQYF.